The T cell receptor beta chain described here comes from a study of T cell repertoires in aging, cancer and after chemotherapy. TCR beta rearrangements were amplified from peripheral blood genomic DNA. This CDR3 has 13 residues. Germline V gives CDR1 SQVTM, CDR2 ANQGSEA. With V trimmed by 7 bases and J by 5 bases, 9 bases remained unmatched. Multiplex touch-down PCR with TRB-A/B primers amplified rearranged V-D-J TRB sequences. TCRdb used MiXCR to reprocess the multiplex PCR reads, holding one entry per CDR3 protein. Here the sample spans about 15,000 distinct CDR3 sequences, about 50% being singletons.

The TCR was taken from a human donor in good health. The sequencing sample was made of blood. This chain uses TRBV29-1 with TRBJ2-5; 8 nucleotides agree with TRBD1. The CDR3 spells CSGSRGLWETQYF. The CDR3 DNA is TGCAGCGGCTCCAGGGGGCTCTGGGAGACCCAGTACTTC.